This T cell receptor beta chain is drawn from a study of blood T cell repertoires in COVID-19. The CDR3 totals 19 residues. CDR1 is MGHRA and CDR2 is YSYEKL in the germline V gene. V lost 0 bases and J 2 bases, leaving 21 bases between the germline ends. In the source study's methods: Amplifying reference gene primers gave estimates of nucleated cell counts. Only in-frame clones appear in the TCRdb table, and some are missing; sequencing was by immunoSEQ multiplex PCR. V and J calls and clone size are as listed in that table; D and trimming were resolved from the DNA. The data hold approximately 670,000 clones, with about 90% observed a single time.

This chain connects TRBV4-1 to TRBJ2-3; the D is unclear. Sequencing was carried out using peripheral blood. The clonotype was recovered from a woman between 18 and 30 years old with acute or convalescent COVID-19. CDR3 DNA: TGCGCCAGCAGCCAAGATGATCCGGTTTGGGCAGCTCCCACAGATACGCAGTATTTT. The encoded protein is CASSQDDPVWAAPTDTQYF.